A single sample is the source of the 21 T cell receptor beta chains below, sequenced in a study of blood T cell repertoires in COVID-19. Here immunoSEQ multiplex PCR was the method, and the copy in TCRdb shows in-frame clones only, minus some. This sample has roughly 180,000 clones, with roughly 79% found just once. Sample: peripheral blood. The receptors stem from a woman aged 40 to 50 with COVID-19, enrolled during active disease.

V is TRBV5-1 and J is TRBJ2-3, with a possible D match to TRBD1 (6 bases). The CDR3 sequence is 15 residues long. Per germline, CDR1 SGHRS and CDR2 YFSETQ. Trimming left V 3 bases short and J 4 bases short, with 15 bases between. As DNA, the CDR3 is TGCGCCAGCAGCTGGTACGGCAGGGGAGCAGATACGCAGTATTTT. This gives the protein CASSWYGRGADTQYF.

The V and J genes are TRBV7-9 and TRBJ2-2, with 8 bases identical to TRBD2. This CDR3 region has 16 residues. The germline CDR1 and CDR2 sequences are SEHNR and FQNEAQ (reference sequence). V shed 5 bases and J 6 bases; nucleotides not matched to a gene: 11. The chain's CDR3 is CASSLSGTRASGELFF. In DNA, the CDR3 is TGTGCCAGCAGCCTCTCCGGGACTAGGGCCTCCGGGGAGCTGTTTTTT.

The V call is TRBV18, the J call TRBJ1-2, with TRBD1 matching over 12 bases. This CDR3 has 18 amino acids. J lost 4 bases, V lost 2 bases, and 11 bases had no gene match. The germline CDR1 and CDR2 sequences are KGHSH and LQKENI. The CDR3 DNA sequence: TGTGCCAGCTCACCATATGGCGGGACAGGGGGCGCGTTCTATGGCTACACCTTC. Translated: CASSPYGGTGGAFYGYTF.

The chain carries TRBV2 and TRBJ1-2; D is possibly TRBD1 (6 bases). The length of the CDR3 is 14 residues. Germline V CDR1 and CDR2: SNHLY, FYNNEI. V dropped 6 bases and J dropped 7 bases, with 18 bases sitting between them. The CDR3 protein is CASRPRQATSGYTF. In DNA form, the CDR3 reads TGTGCCAGCAGGCCAAGACAGGCCACTAGTGGCTACACCTTC.

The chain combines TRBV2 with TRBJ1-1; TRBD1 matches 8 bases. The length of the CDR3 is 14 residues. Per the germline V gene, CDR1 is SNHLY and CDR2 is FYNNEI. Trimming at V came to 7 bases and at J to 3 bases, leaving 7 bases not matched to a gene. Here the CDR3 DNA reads TGTGCCAGCATGGACAGGGTAAGGGACACTGAAGCTTTCTTT. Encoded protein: CASMDRVRDTEAFF.

The CDR3 is CASGQLSEQFF. The CDR3 DNA follows: TGTGCCAGCGGTCAGTTAAGTGAGCAGTTCTTC. V usage is TRBV7-2 and J usage is TRBJ2-1; D is uncertain. Trimming removed 8 bases at V and 9 bases at J, with 11 bases between. The CDR3 totals 11 residues. CDR1 SGHTA and CDR2 FQGNSA come from the germline V gene.

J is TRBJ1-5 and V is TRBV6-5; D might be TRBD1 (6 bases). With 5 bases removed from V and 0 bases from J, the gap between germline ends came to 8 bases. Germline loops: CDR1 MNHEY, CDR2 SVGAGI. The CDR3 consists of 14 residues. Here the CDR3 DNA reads TGTGCCAGCAGTAGGGACAATAGCAATCAGCCCCAGCATTTT. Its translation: CASSRDNSNQPQHF.

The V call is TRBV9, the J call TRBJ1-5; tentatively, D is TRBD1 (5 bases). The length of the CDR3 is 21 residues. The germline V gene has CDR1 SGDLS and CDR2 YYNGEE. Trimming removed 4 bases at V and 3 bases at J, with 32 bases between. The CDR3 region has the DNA TGTGCCAGCAGCCCCTCATGGATACCGGGACTTCAGAGGTGGATCAATCAGCCCCAGCATTTT. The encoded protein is CASSPSWIPGLQRWINQPQHF.

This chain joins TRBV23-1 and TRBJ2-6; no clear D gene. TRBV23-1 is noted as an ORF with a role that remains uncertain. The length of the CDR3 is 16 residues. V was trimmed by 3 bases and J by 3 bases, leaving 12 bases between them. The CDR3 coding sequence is TGCGCCAGCAGTCACCCAAGGCAGCGTGGGGCCAACGTCCTGACTTTC. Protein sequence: CASSHPRQRGANVLTF.

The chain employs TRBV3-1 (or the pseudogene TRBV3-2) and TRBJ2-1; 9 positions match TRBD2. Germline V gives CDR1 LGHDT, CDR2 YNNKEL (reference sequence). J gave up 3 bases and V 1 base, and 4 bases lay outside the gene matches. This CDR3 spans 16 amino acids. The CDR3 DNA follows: TGTGCCAGCAGCCAAGTTGGCGGGGGGGGCTACAATGAGCAGTTCTTC. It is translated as CASSQVGGGGYNEQFF.

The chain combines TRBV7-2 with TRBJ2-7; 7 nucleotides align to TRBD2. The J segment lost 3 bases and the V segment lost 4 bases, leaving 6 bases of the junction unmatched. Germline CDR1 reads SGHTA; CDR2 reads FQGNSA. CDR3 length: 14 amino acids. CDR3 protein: CASSWRESHYEQYF. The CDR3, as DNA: TGTGCCAGCAGCTGGCGGGAGTCTCACTACGAGCAGTACTTC. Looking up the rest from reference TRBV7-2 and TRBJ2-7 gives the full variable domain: GAGVSQSPSNKVTEKGKDVELRCDPISGHTALYWYRQSLGQGLEFLIYFQGNSAPDKSGLPSDRFSAERTGGSVSTLTIQRTQQEDSAVYLCASSWRESHYEQYFGPGTRLTVT.

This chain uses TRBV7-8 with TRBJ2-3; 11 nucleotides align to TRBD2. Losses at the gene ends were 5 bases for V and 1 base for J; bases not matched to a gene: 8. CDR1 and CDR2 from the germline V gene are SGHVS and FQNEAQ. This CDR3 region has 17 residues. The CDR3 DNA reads TGTGCCAGCAGCCCGTCCCTAGCGGGAGGAGGCACAGATACGCAGTATTTT. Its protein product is CASSPSLAGGGTDTQYF.

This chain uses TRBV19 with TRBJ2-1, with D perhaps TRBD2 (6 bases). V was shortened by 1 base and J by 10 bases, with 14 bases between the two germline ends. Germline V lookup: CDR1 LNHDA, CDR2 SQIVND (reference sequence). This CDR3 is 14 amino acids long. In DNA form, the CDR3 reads TGTGCCAGTAGTATAGGGACTACGGCTGGCGAGCAGTTCTTC. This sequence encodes CASSIGTTAGEQFF.

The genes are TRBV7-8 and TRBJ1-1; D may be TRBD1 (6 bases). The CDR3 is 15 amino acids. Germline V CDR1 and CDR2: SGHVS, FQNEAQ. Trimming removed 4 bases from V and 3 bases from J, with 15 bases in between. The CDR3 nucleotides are TGTGCCAGCAGCTCCCAAGGGACAACCGACACTGAAGCTTTCTTT. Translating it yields CASSSQGTTDTEAFF.

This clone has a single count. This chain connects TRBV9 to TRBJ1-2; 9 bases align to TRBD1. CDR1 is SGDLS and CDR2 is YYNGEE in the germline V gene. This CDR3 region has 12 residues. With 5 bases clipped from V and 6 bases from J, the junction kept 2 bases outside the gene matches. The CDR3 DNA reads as TGTGCCAGCAGGGGACAGGGTAATGGCTACACCTTC. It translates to CASRGQGNGYTF.

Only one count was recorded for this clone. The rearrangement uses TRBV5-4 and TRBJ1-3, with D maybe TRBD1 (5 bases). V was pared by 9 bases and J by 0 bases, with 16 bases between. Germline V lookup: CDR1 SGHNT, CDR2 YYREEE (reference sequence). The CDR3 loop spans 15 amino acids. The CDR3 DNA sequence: TGTGCCACTGGGGGGTTCCCGCCCTCTGGAAACACCATATATTTT. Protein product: CATGGFPPSGNTIYF.

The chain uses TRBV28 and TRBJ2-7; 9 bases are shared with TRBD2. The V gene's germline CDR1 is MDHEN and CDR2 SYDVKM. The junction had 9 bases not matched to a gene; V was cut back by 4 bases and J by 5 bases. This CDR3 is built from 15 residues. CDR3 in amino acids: CASSSPQGLAHEQYF. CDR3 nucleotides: TGTGCCAGCAGTTCGCCCCAGGGACTAGCCCACGAGCAGTACTTC.

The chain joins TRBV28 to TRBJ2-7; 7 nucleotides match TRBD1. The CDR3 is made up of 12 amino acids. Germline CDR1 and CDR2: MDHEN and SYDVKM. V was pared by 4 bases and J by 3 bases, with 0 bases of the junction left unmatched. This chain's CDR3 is CASSWTGYEQYF. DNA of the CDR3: TGTGCCAGCAGTTGGACAGGCTACGAGCAGTACTTC.

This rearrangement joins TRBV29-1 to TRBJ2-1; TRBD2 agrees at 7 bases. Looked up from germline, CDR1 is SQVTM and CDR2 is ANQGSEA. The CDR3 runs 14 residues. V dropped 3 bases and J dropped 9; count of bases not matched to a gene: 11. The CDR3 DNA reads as TGCAGCGTTGACGGCGGGAGTATTAGGGGTGAGCAGTTCTTC. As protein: CSVDGGSIRGEQFF.

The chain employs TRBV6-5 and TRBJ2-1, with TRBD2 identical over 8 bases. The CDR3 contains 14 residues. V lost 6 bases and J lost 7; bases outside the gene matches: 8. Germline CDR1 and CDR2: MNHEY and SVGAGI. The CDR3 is CASRAGVGLNEQFF. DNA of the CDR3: TGTGCCAGCAGAGCGGGAGTAGGCTTAAATGAGCAGTTCTTC.

DNA for the CDR3: TGTGCCATCAGACCTCAGGGGGGTGGAAACACCATATATTTT. This sequence encodes CAIRPQGGGNTIYF. The chain has TRBV10-3 and TRBJ1-3, with 7 nucleotides matching TRBD1. Per germline, CDR1 ENHRY and CDR2 SYGVKD. The ends lost 6 bases at V and 3 bases at J; junction bases unmatched: 5. The CDR3 extends over 14 amino acids.